This passage covers 14 T cell receptor beta chains from one sample sequenced in a study of radiation and T cells in renal cell carcinoma. Some clones are missing from TCRdb's copy, which holds only in-frame ones; the method was immunoSEQ multiplex PCR. The table has 130,000 to 150,000 clones, 80% to 90% seen once. Time point defined: blood 4 weeks post-SBRT, at nephrectomy. Documented treatment: 15 Gy SBRT to primary tumor, nephrectomy 4 weeks later. The sequencing here drew on blood, taken from a patient whose treatment included radiotherapy and nephrectomy. Every receptor here comes from a woman in her 50s with renal cell carcinoma.

This rearrangement joins TRBV5-6 to TRBJ2-3; weak D call: TRBD1 (6 bases). Deletions cut 3 bases from V and 4 bases from J, with 12 bases between. This CDR3 comprises 14 residues. CDR1 and CDR2 from the germline V gene are SGHDT and YYEEEE. The CDR3 sequence: CASSYRVIADTQYF. The CDR3 nucleotides are TGTGCCAGCAGCTACAGGGTTATCGCAGATACGCAGTATTTT.

V usage is TRBV29-1 and J usage is TRBJ2-7, with 9 positions matching TRBD1. V was pared by 7 bases and J by 5 bases, with 15 bases of the junction left unmatched. The CDR3 is made up of 15 amino acids. Per the germline V gene, CDR1 is SQVTM and CDR2 is ANQGSEA. CDR3 sequence (DNA): TGCAGCGCCAGCACCGGGACAGGGAACTTGGACGAGCAGTACTTC. Translated, it gives CSASTGTGNLDEQYF.

This rearrangement joins TRBV5-6 to TRBJ2-1; the match to TRBD2 covers 7 bases. The CDR3 covers 15 residues. The germline V gene has CDR1 SGHDT and CDR2 YYEEEE. With 4 bases clipped from V and 7 bases from J, the junction kept 11 bases outside the gene matches. CDR3: CASSAKGGGPNEQFF. The CDR3 DNA sequence: TGTGCCAGCAGCGCCAAGGGCGGGGGACCAAATGAGCAGTTCTTC.

The rearrangement uses TRBV9 and TRBJ2-2; unclear D gene. Trimming took off 3 bases at V and 9 bases at J, with 12 bases between the two ends. This CDR3 contains 13 residues. The germline CDR1 and CDR2 sequences are SGDLS and YYNGEE. The CDR3 DNA is TGTGCCAGCAGCGCGACCGGGCACCGGGAGCTGTTTTTT. It translates to CASSATGHRELFF.

Worth noting for this clone: Because the CDR3's place on the DNA is in doubt, the DNA is left out and the CDR3 is given as listed by TCRdb. The chain employs TRBV5-4 and TRBJ2-3. Germline V gene sequence: CDR1 SGHNT, CDR2 YYREEE (reference sequence). Both ends counted, the CDR3 spans 12 residues. Here the CDR3 reads CASSTSTDTQYF.

This clone came up once. For the CDR3, the DNA is TGTGCCACCAGCGAAGCCCCGTCCCGGTCTTTCTTT. Translated: CATSEAPSRSFF. The rearrangement uses TRBV15 and TRBJ1-1, with D unresolved. CDR1 is LNHNV and CDR2 is YYDKDF in the germline V gene (reference sequence). The V gene lost 5 bases and the J gene lost 12 bases, with 16 bases spanning the gap. This CDR3 spans 12 amino acids.

V and J are TRBV5-1 and TRBJ2-3; D might be TRBD2 (5 bases). V was shortened by 0 bases and J by 11 bases, with 16 bases between the two germline ends. The CDR3 contains 14 residues. Germline CDR1 SGHRS, CDR2 YFSETQ. The CDR3 region has the DNA TGCGCCAGCAGCTTGGAAAACGGGGATCGTGAGCAGTATTTT. It specifies CASSLENGDREQYF.

This chain connects TRBV27 to TRBJ2-5, with D tentatively TRBD1 (7 bases). The germline V and J ends were trimmed by 2 bases and 6 bases, with 22 bases remaining between them. The CDR3 totals 17 residues. The germline gives CDR1 MNHEY, CDR2 SMNVEV (reference sequence). CDR3 coding DNA: TGTGCCAGCAGTTTAGGGTTTGCAGGGCAGGGGGGACAGACCCAGTACTTC. Translation: CASSLGFAGQGGQTQYF.

The chain combines TRBV7-9 with TRBJ1-5; D remains ambiguous. Trimming took 8 bases from V and 6 from J, leaving 5 bases between them. The CDR3 spans 10 residues. In germline, CDR1 is SEHNR, CDR2 FQNEAQ (reference sequence). CDR3 protein: CASLTQPQHF. DNA for the CDR3: TGTGCCAGCCTTACTCAGCCCCAGCATTTT.

This clone was recorded a few times. The rearrangement uses TRBV5-1 and TRBJ1-1, with 8 bases aligning to TRBD1. The CDR3 runs to 13 residues. Germline lookup yields CDR1 SGHRS and CDR2 YFSETQ. V lost 2 bases and J lost 4; bases outside the gene matches: 1. The CDR3 is CASSFDRGTEAFF. The CDR3 DNA is TGCGCCAGCAGCTTTGACAGGGGCACTGAAGCTTTCTTT. The full variable domain, with the rest looked up from reference TRBV5-1 and TRBJ1-1, is KAGVTQTPRYLIKTRGQQVTLSCSPISGHRSVSWYQQTPGQGLQFLFEYFSETQRNKGNFPGRFSGRQFSNSRSEMNVSTLELGDSALYLCASSFDRGTEAFFGQGTRLTVV.

This clone showed up just a few times. This chain joins TRBV10-3 and TRBJ1-5; D is perhaps TRBD1 (6 bases). The CDR3 contains 14 residues. Trimming left V 6 bases short and J 7 bases short, with 16 bases between. Germline values: CDR1 ENHRY, CDR2 SYGVKD. Here the CDR3 reads CAIRDSSPGQPQHF. For the CDR3, the DNA is TGTGCCATCAGGGACAGTTCCCCAGGGCAGCCCCAGCATTTT.

The chain uses TRBV5-1 and TRBJ2-2; TRBD1 matches 12 bases. The CDR3 has 16 residues. V was clipped by 4 bases and J by 6 bases; unmatched bases: 7. The germline gives CDR1 SGHRS, CDR2 YFSETQ. This chain's CDR3 is CASSLGTGGYSGELFF. The CDR3 nucleotides are TGCGCCAGCAGCCTAGGGACAGGGGGCTATTCCGGGGAGCTGTTTTTT.

This clone came up a few times. The chain employs TRBV6-5 and TRBJ2-5, with a tentative D call TRBD2 (6 bases). The V gene's germline CDR1 is MNHEY and CDR2 SVGAGI. V lost 6 bases, J lost 4 bases, and 9 bases lay in between. CDR3 size: 12 residues. The CDR3 sequence: CASSPGGETQYF. The DNA for the CDR3 is TGTGCCAGCAGCCCCGGGGGAGAGACCCAGTACTTC.

The rearrangement links TRBV9 to TRBJ2-2, with 7 bases that match TRBD2. The CDR3 contains 14 residues. V lost 4 bases and J lost 6; bases outside the gene matches: 6. Germline assignment: CDR1 SGDLS and CDR2 YYNGEE. CDR3 coding DNA: TGTGCCAGCAGCTCAACTAGCGACCCCGGGGAGCTGTTTTTT. The encoded protein is CASSSTSDPGELFF.